This T cell receptor beta chain was obtained from a study of blood T cell repertoires in COVID-19 (dated by TCRdb to about 2020). With respect to the entire study: Samples from collaborators originated in the United States, Italy and Spain and spanned both the acute and convalescent phases of COVID-19. The repertoires were released in a freely available public database intended as a resource for research on the immune response to SARS-CoV-2. Deeply sampled blood TCRbeta repertoires from subjects exposed to, actively infected with, or recovered from COVID-19 were included in the dataset. The sample metadata nearly always contained a de-identified subject ID, COVID-19 status, age in years and sex. Where HLA class I and class II types were available, the types were taken from metadata supplied by the sample provider, not from assay-based typing. The samples were drawn from the first 160 participants of the ongoing ImmuneRACE study and from 1,254 subjects provided by 6 global collaborators. The material from the prospective study consisted of cDNA or gDNA derived from T cells, B-cell-depleted T cells, or PBMCs.

The paper as a whole reports these results and caveats: The amount of clinical and demographic metadata varied by source and participant and was provided uncurated.

Worth noting for this clone: The antigen this receptor binds is unknown. No base quality information exists; no much larger clone differs at one position.

TCRbeta CDR3 regions were amplified from genomic DNA by means of the immunoSEQ Assay, a bias-controlled multiplex PCR. As for the original processing: Nucleated cell counts per sample were estimated from amplification of reference gene primers within the assay. Sequence reads were collapsed and filtered to measure the absolute abundance of every unique TCRbeta CDR3 rearrangement. For each sample, productive Simpson clonality was calculated as the square root of Simpson's diversity index across productive rearrangements. TCRdb's version of the immuneACCESS table is confined to in-frame rearrangements and falls short of the full clone set. An unresolved V gene accounts for under half of the shortfall where checked; the remainder is of unknown origin. Clonal size and the V and J genes are those of that table, whereas D and trimming came from the DNA. The sample contains about 11,000 clones, roughly 81% of them found a single time. The ten largest make up approximately 30% of the sample.

Each collaborating institution followed its own protocols to collect whole blood in K2EDTA tubes. For TCRbeta analysis, collaborator samples were shipped as frozen whole blood, as isolated PBMCs, or as DNA extracted from either sample type. Taken from the germline V gene, the CDR1 and CDR2 loops are SQVTM and ANQGSEA. From cysteine to phenylalanine, the CDR3 is 17 amino acids long. CDR3 DNA only is kept here, 51 bases in frame from base 1. The V and J ends are trimmed by 5 bases and 0 bases, leaving 17 bases between them. The rearrangement combines TRBV29-1 with TRBJ2-6; too little of a D gene remains to name it. The sequence was obtained from a man between 45 and 60 years old with active COVID-19. The specimen sequenced was peripheral blood. The nucleotides are TGCAGCGTTCGTAATTGGAACAGTTACTCTGGGGCCAACGTCCTGACTTTC. It translates as CSVRNWNSYSGANVLTF.